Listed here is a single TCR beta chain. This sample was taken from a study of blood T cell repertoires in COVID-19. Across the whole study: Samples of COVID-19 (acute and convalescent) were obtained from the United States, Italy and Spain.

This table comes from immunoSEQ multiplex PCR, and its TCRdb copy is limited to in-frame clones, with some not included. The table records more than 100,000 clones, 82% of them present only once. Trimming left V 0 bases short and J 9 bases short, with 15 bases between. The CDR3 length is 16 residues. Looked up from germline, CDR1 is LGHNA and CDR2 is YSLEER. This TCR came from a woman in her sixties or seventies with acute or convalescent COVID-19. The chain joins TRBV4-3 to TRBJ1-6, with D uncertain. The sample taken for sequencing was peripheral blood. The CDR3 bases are TGCGCCAGCAGCCAAGAATGGTCCGGGTTGGGTTCACCCCTCCACTTT. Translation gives CASSQEWSGLGSPLHF.